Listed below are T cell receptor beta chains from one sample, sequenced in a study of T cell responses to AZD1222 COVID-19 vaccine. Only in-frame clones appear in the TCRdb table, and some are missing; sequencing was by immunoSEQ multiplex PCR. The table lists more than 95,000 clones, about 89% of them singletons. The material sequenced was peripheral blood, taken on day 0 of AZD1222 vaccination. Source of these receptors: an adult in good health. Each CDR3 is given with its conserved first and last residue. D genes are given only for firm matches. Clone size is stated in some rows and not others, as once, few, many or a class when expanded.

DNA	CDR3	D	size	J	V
TGCGCCAGCAGCTTGGGAAACAGGGCAAGGAAGGCGAACACTGAAGCTTTCTTT	CASSLGNRARKANTEAFF	.	.	TRBJ1-1	TRBV5-1
TGTGCCAGCAGTGAGTCTAACGGGGCCCAGAGGGCTTTCTTT	CASSESNGAQRAFF	.	.	TRBJ1-1	TRBV6-1
TGCAGCGTTGCCTATAGGGACTACAACGATTACAATGAGCAGTTCTTC	CSVAYRDYNDYNEQFF	TRBD2	.	TRBJ2-1	TRBV29-1
TGTGCCAGCAGCTCCGCCGGGACAGGACACACCGGGGAGCTGTTTTTT	CASSSAGTGHTGELFF	TRBD1	.	TRBJ2-2	TRBV5-4
TGTGCCTGGAGTGTACAAGGGGGGGCAAGGAGCTCCTACGAGCAGTACTTC	CAWSVQGGARSSYEQYF	.	.	TRBJ2-7	TRBV30
TGTGCCAGCAGCTTAGCAGCACCTATGAACACTGAAGCTTTCTTT	CASSLAAPMNTEAFF	.	.	TRBJ1-1	TRBV7-2
TGTGCCAGCAGGACCCTTGGGGGACGGACCTACGAGCAGTACTTC	CASRTLGGRTYEQYF	.	once	TRBJ2-7	TRBV6-5
TGTGCCAGCAGCTCCATCCAGGGGGAAGGCTACACCTTC	CASSSIQGEGYTF	TRBD1	.	TRBJ1-2	TRBV11-1
TGCAGCGCTGGGTGGGCTAATGAAAAACTGTTTTTT	CSAGWANEKLFF	.	.	TRBJ1-4	TRBV29-1
TGTGCCAGCAGCTTGGCTAGCGGGCACGCGAACACCGGGGAGCTGTTTTTT	CASSLASGHANTGELFF	TRBD2	.	TRBJ2-2	TRBV6-2/TRBV6-3
TGTGCCAGCAGTGAGCCGGGACGGGTCTCCTACGAGCAGTACTTC	CASSEPGRVSYEQYF	.	once	TRBJ2-7	TRBV6-1
TGCAGTGCTAGTCCCCGACAGGGCCCTAATCAGCCCCAGCATTTT	CSASPRQGPNQPQHF	TRBD1	.	TRBJ1-5	TRBV20-1
TGTGCCACCAGTGCCGGGAAGAGCAATCAGCCCCAGCATTTT	CATSAGKSNQPQHF	.	.	TRBJ1-5	TRBV24-1
TGTGCTAGTGGGCCCCAGGGCAGTAGAACAAGAGCTTTCTTT	CASGPQGSRTRAFF	.	.	TRBJ1-1	TRBV12-5
TGTGCCAGTTGCGACGGGGACACATACGAGCAGTACTTC	CASCDGDTYEQYF	.	few	TRBJ2-7	TRBV19
TGTGCCAGCAGCTGGACCGGGGCCAGGAGCGCTGAAGCTTTCTTT	CASSWTGARSAEAFF	.	.	TRBJ1-1	TRBV5-5
TGTGCCTGCTCCCGGGCCGGGGATGACTACACCTTC	CACSRAGDDYTF	.	.	TRBJ1-2	TRBV30
TGTGCCAGCAGCCTCGGGACCACAGATACGCAGTATTTT	CASSLGTTDTQYF	.	.	TRBJ2-3	TRBV5-6
TGTGCCAGCAGTACTACCGGACAGGGCGACGGCTACACCTTC	CASSTTGQGDGYTF	TRBD1	.	TRBJ1-2	TRBV3-1/TRBV3-2
TGTGCCAGCAGCCAAGCAGCGGGATTCTACAATGAGCAGTTCTTC	CASSQAAGFYNEQFF	TRBD2	.	TRBJ2-1	TRBV3-1/TRBV3-2
TGTGCCTGGACCAGGGAAAATAATTCACCCCTCCACTTT	CAWTRENNSPLHF	.	.	TRBJ1-6	TRBV30
TGTGCCAGCAGTGCGTCAGGGGTTGAAGCTTTCTTT	CASSASGVEAFF	.	.	TRBJ1-1	TRBV2
TGTGCCAGCAGCGATCGGGAGGCCGGGGCCAACGTCCTGACTTTC	CASSDREAGANVLTF	TRBD2	once	TRBJ2-6	TRBV9
TGCGCCAGCAGCTTTGGACAGGACACAGATACGCAGTATTTT	CASSFGQDTDTQYF	TRBD1	.	TRBJ2-3	TRBV5-1
TGTGCCAGCAGGAGAACTACCGCCCGGGGAGATACGCAGTATTTT	CASRRTTARGDTQYF	.	.	TRBJ2-3	TRBV25-1
TGTGCCAGTAGTATCTTGACAGGCTCATCACCCCTCCACTTT	CASSILTGSSPLHF	.	.	TRBJ1-6	TRBV19
TGTGCCAGCACACGGAGGCTACTCATGAACACTGAAGCTTTCTTT	CASTRRLLMNTEAFF	.	.	TRBJ1-1	TRBV5-6
TGTGCCAGTAGTTCGGCGGGGGGTCCCTACGAGCAGTACTTC	CASSSAGGPYEQYF	TRBD2	.	TRBJ2-7	TRBV19
TGTGCCAGCAGCCTTCGAGGAGGGTCGGACACCGGGGAGCTGTTTTTT	CASSLRGGSDTGELFF	.	.	TRBJ2-2	TRBV3-1/TRBV3-2
TGTGCCTGGGGCTATTCAGGGGGCTATGGCTACACCTTC	CAWGYSGGYGYTF	TRBD1	.	TRBJ1-2	TRBV30
TGCGCCAGCAGCCAGGCGGGGGGCCAAGAGACCCAGTACTTC	CASSQAGGQETQYF	TRBD2	.	TRBJ2-5	TRBV5-1